The present T cell receptor beta chain was sequenced within a study of T cells in Graves' hyperthyroidism and ophthalmopathy. Study conclusions and caveats: The blood repertoire included most of the expanded thyroid clonotypes above 0.001. Before onset, by a median of 6.5 months, the model predicted ophthalmopathy.

Regarding this clonotype: Its antigen remains unidentified.

It was RNA transcripts that yielded the amplified TCR beta CDR3 regions. First-round RT-PCR targeting the TCR CDR3 was performed with the HTBI primer set. One entry per CDR3 protein results from TCRdb running MiXCR on the multiplex PCR reads. The table lists 480,000 or so distinct CDR3 sequences, over 45% of them singletons, with around two fifths in the top ten. Input material: peripheral blood or thyroid tissue (not recorded which). The source of this sequence is an adult woman with Graves' disease, either hyperthyroidism or ophthalmopathy (not recorded which).

This chain's CDR3 is CASSLGTGGKGSETQYF. The CDR3 coding sequence is TGTGCCAGCAGCTTAGGGACAGGGGGTAAAGGGTCCGAGACCCAGTACTTC. The J gene is TRBJ2-5, the V gene TRBV7-8; 10 nucleotides align to TRBD1. Germline CDR1 SGHVS, CDR2 FQNEAQ. This CDR3 has 17 residues. Trimming at V came to 1 base and at J to 5 bases, leaving 10 bases not matched to a gene. The full variable domain, its missing parts supplied by reference TRBV7-8 and TRBJ2-5, is GAGVSQSPRYKVAKRGQDVALRCDPISGHVSLFWYQQALGQGPEFLTYFQNEAQLDKSGLPSDRFFAERPEGSVSTLKIQRTQQEDSAVYLCASSLGTGGKGSETQYFGPGTRLLVL.